This T cell receptor beta chain was captured by sequencing in a study of vaccination and CD4 T cells after COVID-19 (dated by TCRdb to 2021 to 2024). Context from the whole study: Convalescent patients had a positive SARS-CoV-2 result on nasal swab PCR, and of these patients, nine had mild disease and one had severe disease. As controls, cultures received a CEFX viral epitope pool (the positive control), an HIV-1 Nef peptide pool (the negative control), or no peptide at all. Post-vaccine blood samples were obtained a median of around 74 days after the second vaccine dose, with a range of roughly 12 to 250 days. The cultures were stimulated with overlapping spike peptide pools from SARS-CoV-2 and from the common cold coronaviruses HCoV-NL63, HCoV-OC43 and HCoV-229E. Post-COVID blood samples from convalescent patients were collected a median of 101 days after diagnosis, with a range of about 35 to 180 days. Six males and four females were included in the convalescent cohort, with two Hispanic individuals, seven Caucasians, two Asians and one multiracial person represented. In around ten COVID-19 convalescent patients and a few infection-naive healthy vaccine recipients, the spike-specific CD4+ TCR repertoire before mRNA vaccination was compared with the repertoire after mRNA vaccination. Two doses of either the Pfizer-BioNTech BNT162b2 vaccine (n=8) or the Moderna mRNA-1273 vaccine (n=2) were administered to participants.

The investigation overall reported the following: Nearly all vaccine-specific clones in convalescent patients (304 of 307) were mono-reactive for SARS-CoV-2 spike rather than cross-reactive with common cold coronaviruses. The number of convalescent patients in the study was relatively small, and the study did not examine early timepoints following natural infection. An increase in the median number of SARS-CoV-2-reactive clonotypes from approximately 21 after infection to a few dozen after vaccination was observed, but the change was not found to be significant. In convalescent patients, a median approximately 90% of post-vaccine SARS-CoV-2-reactive clones were detected only after vaccination, suggesting vaccine-specific priming.

Library preparation was by PCR. DNA from cultured CD4+ T cells underwent TCR sequencing with the Oncomine TCR Beta short-read assay at the Johns Hopkins FTIC core. Genomic DNA was extracted from the cultured CD4+ T cells with the QIAamp micro DNA kit. Oncomine TCR Beta libraries from cultured CD4+ T cells were pooled using unique dual indexes and sequenced on an Illumina iSeq 100. The paper's processing steps were these. Non-productive sequences were filtered out, and CDR3s that did not start with C, did not end with F or W, or were shorter than 7 amino acids were discarded. The MANAFEST web application was used to identify antigen-specific clonotypes by comparing peptide-stimulated wells against reference wells and other culture wells. For a clone to be called positive, the clone needed an FDR below 0.05, an odds ratio above 5, and a productive frequency above 0.1% in at least two of three replicate wells. A clonotype counted as cross-reactive if it showed significant expansion both in the SARS-CoV-2 spike wells and in at least one common cold coronavirus spike condition. Similarity between CDR3 sequences was evaluated in R version 3.6.1 using Levenshtein distances (stringdist) and unrooted phylogenetic trees (ape). TCRdb trimmed public reads at Q25 via fastp, called clones via MiXCR and kept in-frame beta chains. CDR3 protein duplicates are merged, each entry listing the most common genes and DNA. None of the V and J calls come from the authors' own analysis; TCRdb made them. A total of over 14,000 distinct CDR3 sequences appear in this sample, around 69% of them only once. Jointly, the top ten make up 9.5% to 13% of the sample.

On this clonotype itself: Its cognate antigen has yet to be identified. No quality values exist for individual bases; no much larger clone is one base distant.

This sample's treatment or condition label indicates: approximately nine-day PBMC culture with coronavirus spike peptide pools or control peptides (ViraFEST assay). The ViraFEST assay, used in the study, expanded antigen-specific T cells with peptide pools and then identified the expanded clonotypes through TCR sequencing. The convalescent patients' positive SARS-CoV-2 PCR tests were from March to December 2020, which was before the Alpha, Beta and Delta variants emerged in the United States. Roughly 2 million PBMCs per well were cultured in IMDM with approximately 5.2% human AB serum and roughly 10 IU/ml IL-2, plus 10 ug/ml peptide pools. On days 3 and 7, half of the culture medium was replaced with fresh IL-2-containing medium. CD4+ T cells were isolated after approximately eleven days of culture through negative selection using the EasySep CD4+ T cell isolation kit. Ficoll-Paque Plus gradient centrifugation was used to isolate PBMCs from whole blood, and the isolated PBMCs were then either used fresh or cryopreserved at -140C. Each culture condition was generally run in triplicate wells.

CDR1 GTSNPN and CDR2 SVGIG were looked up in the germline V gene (reference sequence). CDR3 length: 14 amino acids, cysteine to phenylalanine. The kept DNA is CDR3 alone, 42 bases in frame from the first base. At the junction V is shortened by 2 bases and J by 7 bases, with 17 bases in between. The sequence was obtained from a human donor who had recovered from COVID-19. The sequence links TRBV30 to TRBJ1-1; no D gene can be assigned with confidence. Sequencing was performed on CD4+ T cells from blood, cultured in vitro. Read as DNA, the sequence is TGTGCCTGGAGTAGGGCAGTAACCCGGATTGAAGCTTTCTTT. It translates as CAWSRAVTRIEAFF.